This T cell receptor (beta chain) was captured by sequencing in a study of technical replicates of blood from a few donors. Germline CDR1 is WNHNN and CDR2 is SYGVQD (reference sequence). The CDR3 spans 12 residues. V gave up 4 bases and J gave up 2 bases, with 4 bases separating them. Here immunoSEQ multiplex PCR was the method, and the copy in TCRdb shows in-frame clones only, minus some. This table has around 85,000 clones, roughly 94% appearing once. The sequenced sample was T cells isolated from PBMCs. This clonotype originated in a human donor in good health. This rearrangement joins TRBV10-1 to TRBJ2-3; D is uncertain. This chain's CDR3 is CASSGITDTQYF. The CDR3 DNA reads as TGCGCCAGCAGTGGTATCACAGATACGCAGTATTTT.